The clone carrying this T cell receptor (beta chain) was picked up many times. Until they underwent thyroid surgery, no patient had received any treatment. Per the original data handling: Between-group CDR3 differences, defined by clinicopathological status, yielded a distant-metastasis classifier for papillary thyroid cancer. TCRdb reprocessed the PCR reads via MiXCR. These V and J calls originate from TCRdb's pipeline instead of the authors' own analysis. Among under 45,000 clones, about a sixth were seen once, and the ten largest hold about a tenth. These data originate in a study of metastatic and nonmetastatic thyroid tumors. At the level of the study: The authors compared repertoires across blood and tumor or nodule tissue from malignant and benign thyroid patients.

V gave up 8 bases and J gave up 5 bases, with 9 bases separating them. CDR3 length equals 11 residues. CDR1 and CDR2 from the germline V gene are LNHDA and SQIVND (reference sequence). The chain couples TRBV19 to TRBJ2-5, with D perhaps TRBD1 (6 bases). The sample comprised tumor tissue. The sequence came from a female donor with papillary thyroid cancer or a benign thyroid nodule (not recorded which). Some clones in this sample may be carry-over from other donors' samples. The CDR3 DNA reads as TGTGCCAGTCAGGGGCGTGAGACCCAGTACTTC. It translates to CASQGRETQYF.